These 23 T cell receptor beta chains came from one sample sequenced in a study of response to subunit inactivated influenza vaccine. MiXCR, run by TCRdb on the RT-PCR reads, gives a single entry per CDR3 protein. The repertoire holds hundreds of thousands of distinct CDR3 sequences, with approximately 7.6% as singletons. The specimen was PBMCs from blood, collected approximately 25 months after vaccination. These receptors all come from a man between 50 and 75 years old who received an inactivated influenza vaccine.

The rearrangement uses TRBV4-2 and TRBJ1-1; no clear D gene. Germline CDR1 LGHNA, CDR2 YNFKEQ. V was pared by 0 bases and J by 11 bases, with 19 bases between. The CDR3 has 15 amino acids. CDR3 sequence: CASSQDVWARSLAFF. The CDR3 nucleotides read TGTGCCAGCAGCCAAGATGTTTGGGCTCGGTCCCTCGCTTTCTTT.

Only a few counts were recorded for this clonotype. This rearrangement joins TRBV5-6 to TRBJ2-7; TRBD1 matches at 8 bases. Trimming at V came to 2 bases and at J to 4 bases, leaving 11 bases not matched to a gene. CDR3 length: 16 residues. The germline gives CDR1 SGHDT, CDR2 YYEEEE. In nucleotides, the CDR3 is TGTGCCAGCAGCTTAGGACAGGGATGGGGCCTATACGAGCAGTACTTC. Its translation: CASSLGQGWGLYEQYF.

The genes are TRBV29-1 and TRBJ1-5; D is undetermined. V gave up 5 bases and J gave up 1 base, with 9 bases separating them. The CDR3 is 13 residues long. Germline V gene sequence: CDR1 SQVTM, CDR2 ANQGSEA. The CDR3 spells CSVLPESNQPQHF. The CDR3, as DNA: TGCAGCGTTCTTCCAGAAAGCAATCAGCCCCAGCATTTT.

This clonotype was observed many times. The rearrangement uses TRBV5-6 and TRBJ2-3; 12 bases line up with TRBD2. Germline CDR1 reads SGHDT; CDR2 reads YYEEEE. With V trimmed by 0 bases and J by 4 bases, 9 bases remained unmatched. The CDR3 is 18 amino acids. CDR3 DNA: TGTGCCAGCAGCTTGGCCCTAGCGGGAGGGTCTCGAGCAGATACGCAGTATTTT. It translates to CASSLALAGGSRADTQYF.

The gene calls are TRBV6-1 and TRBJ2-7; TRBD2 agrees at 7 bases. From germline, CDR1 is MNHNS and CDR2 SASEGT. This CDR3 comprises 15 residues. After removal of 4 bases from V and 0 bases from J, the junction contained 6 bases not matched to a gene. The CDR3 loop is CASSGISGDSYEQYF. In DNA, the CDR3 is TGTGCCAGCAGTGGAATCAGCGGGGACTCCTACGAGCAGTACTTC.

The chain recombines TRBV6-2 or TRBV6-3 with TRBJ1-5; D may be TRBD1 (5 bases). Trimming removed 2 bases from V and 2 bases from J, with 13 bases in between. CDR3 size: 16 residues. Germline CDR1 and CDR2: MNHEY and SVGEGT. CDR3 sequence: CASSYGAGLGNQPQHF. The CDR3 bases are TGTGCCAGCAGTTACGGTGCGGGACTAGGCAATCAGCCCCAGCATTTT.

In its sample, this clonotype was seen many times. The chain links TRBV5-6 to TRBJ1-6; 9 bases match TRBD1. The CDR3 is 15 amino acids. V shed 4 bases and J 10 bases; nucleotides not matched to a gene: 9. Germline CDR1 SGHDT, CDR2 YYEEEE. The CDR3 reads CASSEGTGIGSPLHF. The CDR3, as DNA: TGTGCCAGCAGCGAAGGGACAGGGATAGGATCACCCCTCCACTTT.

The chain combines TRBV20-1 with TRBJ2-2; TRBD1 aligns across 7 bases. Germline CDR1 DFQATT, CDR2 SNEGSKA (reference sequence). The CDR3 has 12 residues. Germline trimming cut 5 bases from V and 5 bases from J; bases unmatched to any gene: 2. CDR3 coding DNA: TGCAGTGCTGCACAGGGGACCGGGGAGCTGTTTTTT. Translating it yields CSAAQGTGELFF.

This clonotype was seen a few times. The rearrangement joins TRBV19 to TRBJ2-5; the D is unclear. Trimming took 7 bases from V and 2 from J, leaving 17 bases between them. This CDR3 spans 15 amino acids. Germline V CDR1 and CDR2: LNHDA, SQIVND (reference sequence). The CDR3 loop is CASNHGGSSQETQYF. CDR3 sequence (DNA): TGTGCCAGTAACCATGGTGGCAGTTCTCAAGAGACCCAGTACTTC.

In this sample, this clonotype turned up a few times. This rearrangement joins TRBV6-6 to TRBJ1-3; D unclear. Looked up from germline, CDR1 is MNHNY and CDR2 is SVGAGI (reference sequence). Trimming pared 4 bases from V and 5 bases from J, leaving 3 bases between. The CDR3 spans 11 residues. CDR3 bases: TGTGCCAGCAGTTCTCGAAACACCATATATTTT. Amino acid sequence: CASSSRNTIYF.

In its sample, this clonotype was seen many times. The CDR3 DNA reads as TGCGCCAGCAGCAAGACAGGGGCGGTGAACACCGGGGAGCTGTTTTTT. Encoded protein: CASSKTGAVNTGELFF. This sequence joins TRBV5-1 and TRBJ2-2; TRBD1 matches 8 bases. CDR1 is SGHRS, CDR2 YFSETQ, per germline. Germline trimming cut 4 bases from V and 1 base from J; bases unmatched to any gene: 6. CDR3 length equals 16 residues.

The CDR3 DNA sequence: TGTGCCAGCAGCTTTTTCCAGGGTAACGATGAGCAGTTCTTC. Amino acid sequence: CASSFFQGNDEQFF. The gene calls are TRBV11-1 and TRBJ2-1, with D possibly being TRBD1 (5 bases). With 3 bases removed from V and 8 bases from J, the gap between germline ends came to 14 bases. Germline V lookup: CDR1 SGHAT, CDR2 FQDESV (reference sequence). This CDR3 region has 14 residues.

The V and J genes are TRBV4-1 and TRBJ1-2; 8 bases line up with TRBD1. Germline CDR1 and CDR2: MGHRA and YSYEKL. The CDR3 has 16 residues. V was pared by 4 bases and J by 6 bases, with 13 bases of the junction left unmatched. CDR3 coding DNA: TGCGCCAGCAGCCCTAACGAGGGACAGGAGAGAAATGGCTACACCTTC. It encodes CASSPNEGQERNGYTF.

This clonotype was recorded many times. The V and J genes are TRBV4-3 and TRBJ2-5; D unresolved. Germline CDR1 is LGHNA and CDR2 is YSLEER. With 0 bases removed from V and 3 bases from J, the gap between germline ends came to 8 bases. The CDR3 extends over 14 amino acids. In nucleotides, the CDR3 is TGCGCCAGCAGCCAAGATCCCACAGAAGAGACCCAGTACTTC. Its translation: CASSQDPTEETQYF.

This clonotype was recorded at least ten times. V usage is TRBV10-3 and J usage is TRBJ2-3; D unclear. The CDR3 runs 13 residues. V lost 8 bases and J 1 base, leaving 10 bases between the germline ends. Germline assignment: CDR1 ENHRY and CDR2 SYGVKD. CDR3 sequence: CAISPSRTDTQYF. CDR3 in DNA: TGTGCCATCTCCCCCAGCCGCACAGATACGCAGTATTTT.

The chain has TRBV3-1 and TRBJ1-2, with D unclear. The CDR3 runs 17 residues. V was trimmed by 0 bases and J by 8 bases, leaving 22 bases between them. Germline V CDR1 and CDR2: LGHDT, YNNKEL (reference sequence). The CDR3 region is CASSQDFRDTSTGGYTF. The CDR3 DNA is TGTGCCAGCAGCCAAGATTTCCGCGACACCTCAACGGGGGGCTACACCTTC.

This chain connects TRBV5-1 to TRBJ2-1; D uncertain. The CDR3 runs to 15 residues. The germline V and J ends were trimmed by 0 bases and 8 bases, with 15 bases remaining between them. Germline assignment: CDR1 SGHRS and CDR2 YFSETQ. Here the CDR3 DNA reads TGCGCCAGCAGCTTGGAGGAAACCGGTTTTGATGAGCAGTTCTTC. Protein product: CASSLEETGFDEQFF.

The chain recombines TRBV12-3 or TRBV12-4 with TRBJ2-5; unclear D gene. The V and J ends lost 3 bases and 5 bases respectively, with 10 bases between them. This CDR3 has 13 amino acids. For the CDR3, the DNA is TGTGCCAGCAGTTTTCCCGGTGTGGAGACCCAGTACTTC. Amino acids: CASSFPGVETQYF.

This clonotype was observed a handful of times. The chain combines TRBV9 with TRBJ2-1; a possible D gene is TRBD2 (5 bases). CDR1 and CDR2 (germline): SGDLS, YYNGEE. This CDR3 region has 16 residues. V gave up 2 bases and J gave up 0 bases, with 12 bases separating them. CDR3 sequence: CASSVKGEGSYNEQFF. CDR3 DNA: TGTGCCAGCAGCGTTAAAGGTGAGGGCTCCTACAATGAGCAGTTCTTC.

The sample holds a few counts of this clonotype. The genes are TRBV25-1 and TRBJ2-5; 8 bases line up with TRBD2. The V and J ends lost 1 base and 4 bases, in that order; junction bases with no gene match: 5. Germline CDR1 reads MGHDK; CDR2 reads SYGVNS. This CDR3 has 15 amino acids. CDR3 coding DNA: TGTGCCAGCAGTGAATGGCAGCGGGAGACAGAGACCCAGTACTTC. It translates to CASSEWQRETETQYF.

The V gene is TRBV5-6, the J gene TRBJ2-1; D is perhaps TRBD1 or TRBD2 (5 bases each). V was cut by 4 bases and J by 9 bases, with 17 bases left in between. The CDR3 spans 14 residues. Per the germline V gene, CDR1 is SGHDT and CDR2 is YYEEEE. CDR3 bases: TGTGCCAGCAGCCCCCGACATGGGGACCTTGAGCAGTTCTTC. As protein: CASSPRHGDLEQFF.

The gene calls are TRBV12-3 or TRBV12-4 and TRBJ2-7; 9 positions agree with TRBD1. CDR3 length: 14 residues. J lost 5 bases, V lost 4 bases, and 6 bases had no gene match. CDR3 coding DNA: TGTGCCAGCAGTTCAGGACAGGGGTTCCACGAGCAGTACTTC. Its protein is CASSSGQGFHEQYF.

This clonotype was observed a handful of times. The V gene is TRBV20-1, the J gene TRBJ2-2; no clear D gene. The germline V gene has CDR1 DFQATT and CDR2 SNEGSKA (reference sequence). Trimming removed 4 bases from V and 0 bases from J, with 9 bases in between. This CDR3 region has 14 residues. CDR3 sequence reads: CSAKNFANTGELFF. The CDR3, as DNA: TGCAGTGCTAAAAATTTCGCGAACACCGGGGAGCTGTTTTTT.